This TCR beta chain came from a study of blood T cell repertoires in COVID-19. About the study: PBMCs, B-cell-depleted T cells, or T cells provided the cDNA or gDNA that made up the material.

Unmatched junction bases numbered 9, after V lost 3 bases and J lost 4 bases. The germline gives CDR1 SGHRS, CDR2 YFSETQ. The CDR3 spans 15 residues. Original analysis: Estimation of nucleated cell counts relied on the amplification of reference gene primers. Sequencing was performed with immunoSEQ multiplex PCR; in TCRdb, only in-frame clones are kept and a portion is missing. The V and J calls and clone size are taken from that table; D and trimming were inferred from the DNA. The sample yields more than 200,000 clones, 70% to 90% seen once. Seattle patient enrollment occurred during active infection, with longitudinal follow-up thereafter.

The chain couples TRBV5-1 to TRBJ2-7; 8 bases are a match to TRBD2. The receptor was isolated from a woman aged 45 to 65 with COVID-19, enrolled during active disease. Sequenced: peripheral blood. This CDR3 is CASSSDPGGPYEQYF. The CDR3 bases are TGCGCCAGCAGCTCGGATCCGGGGGGGCCGTACGAGCAGTACTTC.